This T cell receptor (beta chain) came from a study of Tregs in tolerant kidney transplant recipients. Before regulatory T cell sorting, thawed PBMCs rested overnight at 37°C in about 190 IU/ml IL-2. A few counts support this clone. V was clipped by 4 bases and J by 1 base; unmatched bases: 8. The CDR3 consists of 16 residues. Germline CDR1 is MNHNS and CDR2 is SASEGT. Clones were read by immunoSEQ multiplex PCR, and TCRdb kept only the in-frame ones, dropping some. The data contain around 85,000 clones, around 93% of them singletons. This sample comprised Tregs from blood, obtained before the transplant. The sequence derives from a human donor who received a combined kidney and bone marrow transplant. The rearrangement uses TRBV6-1 and TRBJ2-7; 9 bases agree with TRBD2. Here the CDR3 reads CASSGERAGGSYEQYF. The CDR3 bases are TGTGCCAGCAGTGGGGAAAGGGCGGGAGGGTCCTACGAGCAGTACTTC.